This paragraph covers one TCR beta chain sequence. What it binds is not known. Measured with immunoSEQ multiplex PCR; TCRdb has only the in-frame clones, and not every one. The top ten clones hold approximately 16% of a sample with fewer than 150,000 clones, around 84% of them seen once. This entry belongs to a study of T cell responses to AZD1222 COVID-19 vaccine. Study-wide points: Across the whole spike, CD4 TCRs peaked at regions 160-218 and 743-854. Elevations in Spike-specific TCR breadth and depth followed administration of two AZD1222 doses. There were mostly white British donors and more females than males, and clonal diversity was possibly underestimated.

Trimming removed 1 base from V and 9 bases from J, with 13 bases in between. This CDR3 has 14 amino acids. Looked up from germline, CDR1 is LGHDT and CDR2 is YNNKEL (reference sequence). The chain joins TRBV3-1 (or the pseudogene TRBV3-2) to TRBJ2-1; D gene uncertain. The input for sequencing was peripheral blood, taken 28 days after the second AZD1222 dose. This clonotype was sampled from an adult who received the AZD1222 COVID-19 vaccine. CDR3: CASSQGGREFEQFF. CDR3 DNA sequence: TGTGCCAGCAGCCAAGGGGGAAGAGAGTTTGAGCAGTTCTTC.